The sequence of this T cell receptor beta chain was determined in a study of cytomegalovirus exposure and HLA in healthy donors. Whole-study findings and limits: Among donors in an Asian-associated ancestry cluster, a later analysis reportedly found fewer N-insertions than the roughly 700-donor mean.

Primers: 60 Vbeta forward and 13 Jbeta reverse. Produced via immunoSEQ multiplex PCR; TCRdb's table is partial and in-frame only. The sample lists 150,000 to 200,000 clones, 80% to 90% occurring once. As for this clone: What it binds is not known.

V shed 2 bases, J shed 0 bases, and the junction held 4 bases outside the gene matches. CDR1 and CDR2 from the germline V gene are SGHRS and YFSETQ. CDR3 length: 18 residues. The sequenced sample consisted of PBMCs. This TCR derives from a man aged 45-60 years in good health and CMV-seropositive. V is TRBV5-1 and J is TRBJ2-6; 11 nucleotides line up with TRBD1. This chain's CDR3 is CASSFGQGAPSGANVLTF. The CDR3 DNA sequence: TGCGCCAGCAGCTTCGGACAGGGGGCTCCCTCTGGGGCCAACGTCCTGACTTTC.